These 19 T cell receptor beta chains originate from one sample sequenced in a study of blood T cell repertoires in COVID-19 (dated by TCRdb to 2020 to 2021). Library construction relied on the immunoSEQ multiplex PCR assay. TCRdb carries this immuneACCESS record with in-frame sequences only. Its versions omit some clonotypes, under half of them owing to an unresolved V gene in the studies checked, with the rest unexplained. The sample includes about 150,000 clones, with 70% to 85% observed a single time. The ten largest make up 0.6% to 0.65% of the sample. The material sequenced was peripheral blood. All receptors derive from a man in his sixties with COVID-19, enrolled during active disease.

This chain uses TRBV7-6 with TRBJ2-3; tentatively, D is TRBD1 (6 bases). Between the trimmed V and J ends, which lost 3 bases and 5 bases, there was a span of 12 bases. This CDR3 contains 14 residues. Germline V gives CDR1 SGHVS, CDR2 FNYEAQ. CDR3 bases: TGTGCCAGCAGCTTTACAGGGATAGGAGATACGCAGTATTTT. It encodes CASSFTGIGDTQYF.

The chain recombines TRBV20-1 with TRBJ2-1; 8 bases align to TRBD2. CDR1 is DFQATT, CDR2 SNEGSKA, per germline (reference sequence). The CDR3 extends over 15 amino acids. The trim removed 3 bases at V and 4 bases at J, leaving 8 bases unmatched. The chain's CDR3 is CSASSDGRDYNEQFF. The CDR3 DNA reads TGCAGTGCTAGTAGCGACGGGAGGGATTACAATGAGCAGTTCTTC.

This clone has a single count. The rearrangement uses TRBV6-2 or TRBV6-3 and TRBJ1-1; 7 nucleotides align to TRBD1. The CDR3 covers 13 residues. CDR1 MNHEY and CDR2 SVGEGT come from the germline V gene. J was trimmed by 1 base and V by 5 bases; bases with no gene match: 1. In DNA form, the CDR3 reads TGTGCCAGCAGTCGGACAGGGAACACTGAAGCTTTCTTT. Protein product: CASSRTGNTEAFF.

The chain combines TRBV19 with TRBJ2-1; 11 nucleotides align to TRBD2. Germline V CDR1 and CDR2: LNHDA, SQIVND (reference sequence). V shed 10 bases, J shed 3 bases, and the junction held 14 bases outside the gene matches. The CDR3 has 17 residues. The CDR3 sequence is CATLAGTSGRYYNEQFF. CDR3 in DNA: TGTGCCACCCTTGCCGGGACTAGCGGAAGGTACTACAATGAGCAGTTCTTC. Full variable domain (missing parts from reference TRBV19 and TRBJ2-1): DGGITQSPKYLFRKEGQNVTLSCEQNLNHDAMYWYRQDPGQGLRLIYYSQIVNDFQKGDIAEGYSVSREKKESFPLTVTSAQKNPTAFYLCATLAGTSGRYYNEQFFGPGTRLTVL.

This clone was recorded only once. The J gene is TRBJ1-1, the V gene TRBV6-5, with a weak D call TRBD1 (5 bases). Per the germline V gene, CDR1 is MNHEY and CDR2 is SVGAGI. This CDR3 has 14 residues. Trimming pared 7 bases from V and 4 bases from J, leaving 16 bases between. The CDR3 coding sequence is TGTGCCAGCATAAACACGGGCGGGGGCACTGAAGCTTTCTTT. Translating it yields CASINTGGGTEAFF.

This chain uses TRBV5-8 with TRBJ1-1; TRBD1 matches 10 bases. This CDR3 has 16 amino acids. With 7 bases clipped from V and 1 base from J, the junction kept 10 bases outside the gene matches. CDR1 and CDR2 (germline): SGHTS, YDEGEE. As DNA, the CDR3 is TGTGCCAGCTACCGGGACAGGGGATTGGGGAACACTGAAGCTTTCTTT. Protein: CASYRDRGLGNTEAFF.

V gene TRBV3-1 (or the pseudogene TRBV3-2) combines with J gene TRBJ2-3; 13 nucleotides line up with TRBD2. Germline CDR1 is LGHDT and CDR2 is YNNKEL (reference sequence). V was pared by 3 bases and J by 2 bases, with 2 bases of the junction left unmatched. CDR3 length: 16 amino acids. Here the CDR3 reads CASSQTSGGSTDTQYF. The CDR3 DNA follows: TGTGCCAGCAGCCAGACTAGCGGGGGGTCCACAGATACGCAGTATTTT.

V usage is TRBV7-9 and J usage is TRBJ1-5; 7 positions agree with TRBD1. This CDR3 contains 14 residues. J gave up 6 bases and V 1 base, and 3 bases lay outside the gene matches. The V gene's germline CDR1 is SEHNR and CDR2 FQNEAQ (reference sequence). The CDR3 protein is CASSLGQGGQPQHF. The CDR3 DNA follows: TGTGCCAGCAGCTTAGGACAGGGCGGTCAGCCCCAGCATTTT.

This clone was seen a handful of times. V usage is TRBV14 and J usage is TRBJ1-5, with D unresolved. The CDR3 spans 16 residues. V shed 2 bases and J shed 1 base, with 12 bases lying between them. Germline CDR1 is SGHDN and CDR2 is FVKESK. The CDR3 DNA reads TGTGCCAGCAGCCAAACCTCAGGAGGAAGCAATCAGCCCCAGCATTTT. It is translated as CASSQTSGGSNQPQHF.

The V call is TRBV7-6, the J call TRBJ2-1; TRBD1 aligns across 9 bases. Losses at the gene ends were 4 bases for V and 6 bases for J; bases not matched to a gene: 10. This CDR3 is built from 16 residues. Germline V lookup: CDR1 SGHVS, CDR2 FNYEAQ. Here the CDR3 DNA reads TGTGCCAGCAGCTCTACTCCGGGACAGGGCGGCAATGAGCAGTTCTTC. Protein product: CASSSTPGQGGNEQFF.

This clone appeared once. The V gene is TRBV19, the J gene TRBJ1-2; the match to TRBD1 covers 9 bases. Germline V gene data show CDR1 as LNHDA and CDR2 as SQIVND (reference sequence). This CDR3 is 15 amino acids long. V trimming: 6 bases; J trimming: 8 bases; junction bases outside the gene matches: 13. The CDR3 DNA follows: TGTGCCAGTAGCCTCCCGGGACAGGGCTTGATAGGCTACACCTTC. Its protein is CASSLPGQGLIGYTF.

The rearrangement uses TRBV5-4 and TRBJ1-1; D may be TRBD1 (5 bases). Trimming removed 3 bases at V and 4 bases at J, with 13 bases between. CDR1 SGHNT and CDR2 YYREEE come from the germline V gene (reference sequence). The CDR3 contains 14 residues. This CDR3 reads CASSSSGHITEAFF. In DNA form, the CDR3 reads TGTGCCAGCAGCTCTTCAGGGCATATCACTGAAGCTTTCTTT. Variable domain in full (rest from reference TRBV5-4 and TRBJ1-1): ETGVTQSPTHLIKTRGQQVTLRCSSQSGHNTVSWYQQALGQGPQFIFQYYREEENGRGNFPPRFSGLQFPNYSSELNVNALELDDSALYLCASSSSGHITEAFFGQGTRLTVV.

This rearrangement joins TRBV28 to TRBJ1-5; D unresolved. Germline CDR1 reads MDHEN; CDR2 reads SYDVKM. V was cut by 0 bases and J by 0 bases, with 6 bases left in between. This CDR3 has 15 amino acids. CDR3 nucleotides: TGTGCCAGCAGTTTATGGTCCGTTAGCAATCAGCCCCAGCATTTT. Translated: CASSLWSVSNQPQHF.

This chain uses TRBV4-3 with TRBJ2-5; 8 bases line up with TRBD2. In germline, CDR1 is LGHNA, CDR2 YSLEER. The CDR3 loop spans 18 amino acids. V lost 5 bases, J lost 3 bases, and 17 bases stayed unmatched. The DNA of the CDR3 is TGCGCCAGCAGCGAGGGGGTAGTTGTAGCGGGGATAAAAGAGACCCAGTACTTC. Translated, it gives CASSEGVVVAGIKETQYF.

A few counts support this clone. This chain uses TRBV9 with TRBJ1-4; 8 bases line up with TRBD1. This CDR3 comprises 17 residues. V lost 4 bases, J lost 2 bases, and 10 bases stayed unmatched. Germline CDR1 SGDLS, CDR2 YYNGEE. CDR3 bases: TGTGCCAGCAGCCGTACAGGGGGAAGTTCGACTAATGAAAAACTGTTTTTT. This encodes CASSRTGGSSTNEKLFF.

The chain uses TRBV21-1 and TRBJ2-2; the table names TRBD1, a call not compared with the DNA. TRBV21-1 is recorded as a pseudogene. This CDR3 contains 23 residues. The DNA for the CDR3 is TGTGCCAGCAGCAAAGTAGGGGTGCCCGGGACAGGTCCACCCAAAGAGAACACCGGGGAGCTGTTTTTT. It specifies CASSKVGVPGTGPPKENTGELFF.

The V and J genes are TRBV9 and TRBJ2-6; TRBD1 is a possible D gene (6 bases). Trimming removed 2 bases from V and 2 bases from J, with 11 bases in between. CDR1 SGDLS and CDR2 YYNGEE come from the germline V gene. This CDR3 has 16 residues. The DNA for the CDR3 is TGTGCCAGCAGCGTTGTTTCAGGGGCTGGGGCCAACGTCCTGACTTTC. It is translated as CASSVVSGAGANVLTF.

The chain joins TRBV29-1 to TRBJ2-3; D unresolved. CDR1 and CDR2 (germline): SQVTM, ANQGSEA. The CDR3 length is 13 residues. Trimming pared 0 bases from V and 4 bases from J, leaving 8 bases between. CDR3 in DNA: TGCAGCGTTGAAGATGTGGGCGCAGATACGCAGTATTTT. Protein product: CSVEDVGADTQYF.

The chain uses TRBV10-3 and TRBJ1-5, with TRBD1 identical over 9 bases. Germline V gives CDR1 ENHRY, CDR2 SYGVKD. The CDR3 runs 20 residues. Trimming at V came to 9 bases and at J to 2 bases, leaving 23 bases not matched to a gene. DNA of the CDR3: TGTGCCATTATTAAAAGCTACCGGGACAGGGAACATGGTGGCAATCAGCCCCAGCATTTT. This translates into CAIIKSYRDREHGGNQPQHF.